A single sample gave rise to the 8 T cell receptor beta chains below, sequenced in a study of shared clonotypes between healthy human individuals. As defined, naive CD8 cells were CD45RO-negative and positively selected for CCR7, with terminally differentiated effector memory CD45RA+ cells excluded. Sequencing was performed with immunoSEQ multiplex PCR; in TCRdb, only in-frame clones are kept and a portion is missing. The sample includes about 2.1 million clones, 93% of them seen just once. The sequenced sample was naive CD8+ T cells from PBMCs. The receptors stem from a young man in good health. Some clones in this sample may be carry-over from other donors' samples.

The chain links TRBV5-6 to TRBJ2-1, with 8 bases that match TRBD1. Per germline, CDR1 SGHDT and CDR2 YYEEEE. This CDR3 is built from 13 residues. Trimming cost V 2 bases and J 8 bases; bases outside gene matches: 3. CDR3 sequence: CASSFGQGDEQFF. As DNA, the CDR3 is TGTGCCAGCAGCTTTGGACAGGGCGATGAGCAGTTCTTC.

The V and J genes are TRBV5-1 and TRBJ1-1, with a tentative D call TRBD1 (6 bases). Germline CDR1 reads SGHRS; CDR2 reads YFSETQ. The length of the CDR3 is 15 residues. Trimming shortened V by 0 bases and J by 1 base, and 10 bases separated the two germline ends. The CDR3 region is CASSLVDRTNTEAFF. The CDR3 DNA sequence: TGCGCCAGCAGCTTGGTAGACAGGACGAACACTGAAGCTTTCTTT.

The chain's CDR3 is CASSLLHPPYEQYF. CDR3 in DNA: TGTGCCAGCAGTTTATTACACCCGCCATACGAGCAGTACTTC. The V call is TRBV27, the J call TRBJ2-7; D gene uncertain. V lost 1 base, J lost 4 bases, and 11 bases lay in between. Germline assignment: CDR1 MNHEY and CDR2 SMNVEV (reference sequence). The CDR3 is 14 residues long.

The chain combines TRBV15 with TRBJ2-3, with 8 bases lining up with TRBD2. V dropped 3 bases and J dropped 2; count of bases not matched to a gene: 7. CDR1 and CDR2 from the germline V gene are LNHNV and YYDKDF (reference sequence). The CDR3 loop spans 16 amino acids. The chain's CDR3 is CATSRSTSGATDTQYF. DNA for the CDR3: TGTGCCACCAGCAGGTCCACTAGCGGAGCCACAGATACGCAGTATTTT.

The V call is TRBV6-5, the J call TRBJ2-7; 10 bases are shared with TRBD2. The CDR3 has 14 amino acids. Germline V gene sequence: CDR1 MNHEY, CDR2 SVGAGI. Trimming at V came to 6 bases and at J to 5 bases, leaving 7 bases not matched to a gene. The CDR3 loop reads CASSPTSGNDEQYF. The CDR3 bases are TGTGCCAGCAGCCCCACTAGCGGGAACGACGAGCAGTACTTC.

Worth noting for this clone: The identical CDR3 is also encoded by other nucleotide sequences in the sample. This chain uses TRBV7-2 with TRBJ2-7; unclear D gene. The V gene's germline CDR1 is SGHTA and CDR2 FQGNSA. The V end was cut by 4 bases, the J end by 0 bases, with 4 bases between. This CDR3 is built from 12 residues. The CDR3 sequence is CASSSSSYEQYF. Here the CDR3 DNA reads TGTGCCAGCAGCTCCAGCTCCTACGAGCAGTACTTC.

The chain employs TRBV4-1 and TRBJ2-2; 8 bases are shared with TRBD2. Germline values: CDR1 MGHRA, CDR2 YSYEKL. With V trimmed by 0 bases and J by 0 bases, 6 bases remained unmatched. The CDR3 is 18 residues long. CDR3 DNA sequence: TGCGCCAGCAGCCAAGATTCCCCAGCGGGGGCGAACACCGGGGAGCTGTTTTTT. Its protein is CASSQDSPAGANTGELFF.

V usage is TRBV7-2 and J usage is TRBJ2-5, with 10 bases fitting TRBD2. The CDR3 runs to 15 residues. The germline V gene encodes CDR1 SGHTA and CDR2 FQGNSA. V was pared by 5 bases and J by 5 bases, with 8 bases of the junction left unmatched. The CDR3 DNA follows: TGTGCCAGCAGCGAAGGGACTAGCGTGTGGGAGACCCAGTACTTC. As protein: CASSEGTSVWETQYF.